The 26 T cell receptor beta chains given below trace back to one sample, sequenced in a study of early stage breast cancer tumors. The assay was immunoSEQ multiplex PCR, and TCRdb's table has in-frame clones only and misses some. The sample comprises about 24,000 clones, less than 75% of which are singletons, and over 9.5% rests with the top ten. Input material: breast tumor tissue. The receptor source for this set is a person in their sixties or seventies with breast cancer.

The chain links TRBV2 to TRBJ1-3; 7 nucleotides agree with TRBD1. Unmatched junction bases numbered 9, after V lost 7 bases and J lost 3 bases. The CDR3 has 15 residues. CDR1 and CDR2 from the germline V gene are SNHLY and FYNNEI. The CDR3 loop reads CASTTPGGGGNTIYF. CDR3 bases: TGTGCCAGCACCACCCCAGGGGGAGGTGGAAACACCATATATTTT.

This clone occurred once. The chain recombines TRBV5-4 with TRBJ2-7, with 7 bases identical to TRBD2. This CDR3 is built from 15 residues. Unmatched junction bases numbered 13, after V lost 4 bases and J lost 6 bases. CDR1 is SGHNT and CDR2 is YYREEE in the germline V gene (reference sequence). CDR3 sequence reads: CASSLRGGRVGEQYF. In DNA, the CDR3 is TGTGCCAGCAGCCTAAGGGGCGGGAGAGTCGGCGAGCAGTACTTC. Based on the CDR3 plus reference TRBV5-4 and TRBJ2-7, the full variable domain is ETGVTQSPTHLIKTRGQQVTLRCSSQSGHNTVSWYQQALGQGPQFIFQYYREEENGRGNFPPRFSGLQFPNYSSELNVNALELDDSALYLCASSLRGGRVGEQYFGPGTRLTVT.

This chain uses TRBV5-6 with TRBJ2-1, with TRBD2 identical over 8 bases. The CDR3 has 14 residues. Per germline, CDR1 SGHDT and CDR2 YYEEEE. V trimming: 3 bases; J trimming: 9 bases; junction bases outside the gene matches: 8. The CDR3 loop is CASSSGLARGEQFF. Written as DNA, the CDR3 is TGTGCCAGCAGCTCCGGACTAGCTAGAGGTGAGCAGTTCTTC.

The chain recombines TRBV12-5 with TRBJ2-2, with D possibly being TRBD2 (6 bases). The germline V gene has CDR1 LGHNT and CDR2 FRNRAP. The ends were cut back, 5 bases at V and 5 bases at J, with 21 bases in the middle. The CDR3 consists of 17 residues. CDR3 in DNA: TGTGCTAGTGGTCCCGGGGTGCACGGGGGTCAAACCGGGGAGCTGTTTTTT. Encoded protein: CASGPGVHGGQTGELFF.

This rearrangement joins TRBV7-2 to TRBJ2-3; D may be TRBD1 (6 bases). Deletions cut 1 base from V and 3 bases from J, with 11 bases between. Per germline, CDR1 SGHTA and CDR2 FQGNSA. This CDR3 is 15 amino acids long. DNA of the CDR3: TGTGCCAGCAGCTTAGAAGGCAGGGGAACAGATACGCAGTATTTT. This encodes CASSLEGRGTDTQYF.

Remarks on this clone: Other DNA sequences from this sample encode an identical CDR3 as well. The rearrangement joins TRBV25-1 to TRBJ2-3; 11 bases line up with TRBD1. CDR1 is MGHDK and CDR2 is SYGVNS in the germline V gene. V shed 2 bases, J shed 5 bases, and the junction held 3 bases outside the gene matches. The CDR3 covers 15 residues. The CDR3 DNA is TGTGCCAGCAGTGAAGGACAGGGGGCGAGAGATACGCAGTATTTT. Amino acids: CASSEGQGARDTQYF.

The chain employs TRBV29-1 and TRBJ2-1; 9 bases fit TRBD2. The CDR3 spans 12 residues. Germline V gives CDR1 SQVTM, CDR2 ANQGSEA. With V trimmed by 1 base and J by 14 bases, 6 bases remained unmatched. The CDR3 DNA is TGCAGCGTTGAAGGTGGTAGCGGGAGAAAGTTCTTC. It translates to CSVEGGSGRKFF.

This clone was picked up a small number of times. The CDR3 loop is CASSFRGVDGYTF. The CDR3 nucleotides are TGTGCCAGCAGCTTTCGAGGCGTAGATGGCTACACCTTC. The V and J genes are TRBV11-2 and TRBJ1-2; D unclear. Per germline, CDR1 SGHAT and CDR2 FQNNGV. Trimming took off 3 bases at V and 6 bases at J, with 11 bases between the two ends. This CDR3 has 13 residues.

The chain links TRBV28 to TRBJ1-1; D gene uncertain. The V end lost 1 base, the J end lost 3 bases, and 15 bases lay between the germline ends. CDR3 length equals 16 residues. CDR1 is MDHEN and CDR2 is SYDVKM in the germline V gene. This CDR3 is CASSLYARTAHTEAFF. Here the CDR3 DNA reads TGTGCCAGCAGTTTATACGCGCGCACAGCCCACACTGAAGCTTTCTTT.

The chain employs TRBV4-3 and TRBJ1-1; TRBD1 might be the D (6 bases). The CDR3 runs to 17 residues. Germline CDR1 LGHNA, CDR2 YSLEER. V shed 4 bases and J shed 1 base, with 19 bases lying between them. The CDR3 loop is CASSLGHEGGRNTEAFF. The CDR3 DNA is TGCGCCAGCAGCCTTGGGCACGAAGGGGGTAGGAACACTGAAGCTTTCTTT.

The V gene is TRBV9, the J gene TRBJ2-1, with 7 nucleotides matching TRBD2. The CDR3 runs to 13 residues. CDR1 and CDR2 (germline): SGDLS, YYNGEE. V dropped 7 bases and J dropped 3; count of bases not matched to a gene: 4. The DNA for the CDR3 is TGTGCCAGCGAGCGGGATAACTACAATGAGCAGTTCTTC. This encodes CASERDNYNEQFF.

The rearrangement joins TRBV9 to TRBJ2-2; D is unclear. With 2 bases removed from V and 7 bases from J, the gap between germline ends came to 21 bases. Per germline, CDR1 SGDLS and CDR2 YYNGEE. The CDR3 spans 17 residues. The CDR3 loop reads CASSVAQFQTSNGELFF. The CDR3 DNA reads TGTGCCAGCAGCGTCGCCCAATTCCAGACATCGAACGGGGAGCTGTTTTTT.

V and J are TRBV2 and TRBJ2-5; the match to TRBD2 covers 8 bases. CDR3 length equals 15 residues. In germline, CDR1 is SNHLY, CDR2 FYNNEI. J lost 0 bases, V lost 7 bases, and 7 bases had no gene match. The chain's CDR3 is CASTVQRGYQETQYF. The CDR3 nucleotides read TGTGCCAGCACCGTCCAGCGGGGGTACCAAGAGACCCAGTACTTC.

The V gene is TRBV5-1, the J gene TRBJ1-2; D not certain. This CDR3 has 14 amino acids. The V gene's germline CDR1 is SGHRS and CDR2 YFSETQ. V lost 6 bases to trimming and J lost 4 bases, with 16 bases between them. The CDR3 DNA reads TGCGCCAGCACCAGGTCCGGGGAAGCCTATGGCTACACCTTC. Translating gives CASTRSGEAYGYTF.

The CDR3 sequence is CASSPGQGANQPQHF. The CDR3 DNA sequence: TGTGCCAGCAGCCCGGGACAGGGGGCGAATCAGCCCCAGCATTTT. The gene calls are TRBV5-6 and TRBJ1-5, with 12 bases fitting TRBD1. Per the germline V gene, CDR1 is SGHDT and CDR2 is YYEEEE. Trimming cost V 4 bases and J 4 bases; bases outside gene matches: 3. The length of the CDR3 is 15 residues.

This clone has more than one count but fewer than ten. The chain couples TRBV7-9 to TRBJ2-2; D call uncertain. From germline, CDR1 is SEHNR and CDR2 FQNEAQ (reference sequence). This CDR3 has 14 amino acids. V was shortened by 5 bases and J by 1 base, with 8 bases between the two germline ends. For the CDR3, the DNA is TGTGCCAGCAGCCGAGCAGGGAACACCGGGGAGCTGTTTTTT. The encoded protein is CASSRAGNTGELFF.

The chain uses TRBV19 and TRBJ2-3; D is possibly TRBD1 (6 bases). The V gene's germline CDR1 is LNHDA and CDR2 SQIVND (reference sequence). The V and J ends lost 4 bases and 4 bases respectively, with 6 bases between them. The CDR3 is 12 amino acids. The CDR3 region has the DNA TGTGCCAGTAGTACAGGGGCAGATACGCAGTATTTT. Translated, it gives CASSTGADTQYF. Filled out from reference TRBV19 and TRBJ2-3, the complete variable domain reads DGGITQSPKYLFRKEGQNVTLSCEQNLNHDAMYWYRQDPGQGLRLIYYSQIVNDFQKGDIAEGYSVSREKKESFPLTVTSAQKNPTAFYLCASSTGADTQYFGPGTRLTVL.

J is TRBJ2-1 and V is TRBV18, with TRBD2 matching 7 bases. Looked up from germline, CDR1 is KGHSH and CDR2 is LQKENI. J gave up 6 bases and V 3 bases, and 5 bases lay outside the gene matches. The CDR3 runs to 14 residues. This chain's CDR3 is CASSPYAGANEQFF. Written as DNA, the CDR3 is TGTGCCAGCTCACCTTACGCGGGAGCCAATGAGCAGTTCTTC.

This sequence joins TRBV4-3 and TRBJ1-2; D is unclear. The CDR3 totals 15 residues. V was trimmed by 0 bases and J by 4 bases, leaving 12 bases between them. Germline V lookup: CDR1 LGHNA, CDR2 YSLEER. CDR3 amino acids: CASSQDRSGIYGYTF. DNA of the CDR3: TGCGCCAGCAGCCAAGATAGGTCGGGGATCTATGGCTACACCTTC.

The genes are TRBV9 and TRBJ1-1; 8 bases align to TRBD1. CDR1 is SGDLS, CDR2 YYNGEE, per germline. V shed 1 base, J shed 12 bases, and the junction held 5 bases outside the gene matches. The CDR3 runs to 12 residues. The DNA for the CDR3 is TGTGCCAGCAGCGTACCAGGGGGCTGGACTTTCTTT. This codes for CASSVPGGWTFF.

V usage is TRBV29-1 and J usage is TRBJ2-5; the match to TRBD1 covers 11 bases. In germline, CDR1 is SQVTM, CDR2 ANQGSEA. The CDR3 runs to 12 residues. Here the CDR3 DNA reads TGCACGGACAGGGGGCGCGGAGAGACCCAGTACTTC. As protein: CTDRGRGETQYF. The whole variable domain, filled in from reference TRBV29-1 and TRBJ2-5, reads SAVISQKPSRDICQRGTSLTIQCQVDSQVTMMFWYRQQPGQSLTLIATANQGSEATYESGFVIDKFPISRPNLTFSTLTVSNMSPEDSSIYLCTDRGRGETQYFGPGTRLLVL.

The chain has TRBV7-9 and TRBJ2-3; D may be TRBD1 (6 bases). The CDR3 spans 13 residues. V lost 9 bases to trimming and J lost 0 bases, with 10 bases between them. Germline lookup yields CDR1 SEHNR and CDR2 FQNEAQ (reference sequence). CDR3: CASRQESTDTQYF. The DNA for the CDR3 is TGTGCCAGTAGACAGGAAAGCACAGATACGCAGTATTTT.

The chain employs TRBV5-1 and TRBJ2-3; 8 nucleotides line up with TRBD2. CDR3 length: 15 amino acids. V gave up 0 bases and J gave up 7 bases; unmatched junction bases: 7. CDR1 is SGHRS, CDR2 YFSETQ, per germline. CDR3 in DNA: TGCGCCAGCAGCTTGGCCGCTAGCGGGTCCTATACGCAGTATTTT. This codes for CASSLAASGSYTQYF.

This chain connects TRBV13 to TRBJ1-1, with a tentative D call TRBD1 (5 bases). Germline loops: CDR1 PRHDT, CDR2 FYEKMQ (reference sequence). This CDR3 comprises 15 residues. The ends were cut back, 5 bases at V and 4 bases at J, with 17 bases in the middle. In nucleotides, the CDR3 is TGTGCCAGCAGCCCAGGGCCCGCGTTCGGCACTGAAGCTTTCTTT. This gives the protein CASSPGPAFGTEAFF. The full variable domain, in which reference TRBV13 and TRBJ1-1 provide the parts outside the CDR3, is AAGVIQSPRHLIKEKRETATLKCYPIPRHDTVYWYQQGPGQDPQFLISFYEKMQSDKGSIPDRFSAQQFSDYHSELNMSSLELGDSALYFCASSPGPAFGTEAFFGQGTRLTVV.

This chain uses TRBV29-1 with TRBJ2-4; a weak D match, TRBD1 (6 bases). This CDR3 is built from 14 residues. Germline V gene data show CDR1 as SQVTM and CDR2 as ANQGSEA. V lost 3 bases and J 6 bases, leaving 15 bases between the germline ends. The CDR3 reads CSVDPTGMANIQYF. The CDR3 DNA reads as TGCAGCGTTGACCCCACAGGGATGGCAAACATTCAGTACTTC.

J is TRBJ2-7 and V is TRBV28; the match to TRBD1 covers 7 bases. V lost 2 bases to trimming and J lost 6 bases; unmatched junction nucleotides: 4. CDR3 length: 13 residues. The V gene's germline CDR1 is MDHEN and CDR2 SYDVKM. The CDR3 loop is CASSLPQGTEQYF. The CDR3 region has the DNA TGTGCCAGCAGTTTACCACAGGGGACCGAGCAGTACTTC.